Listed below are T cell receptor beta chains from one sample, sequenced in a study of cytomegalovirus exposure and HLA in healthy donors. Libraries were prepared by immunoSEQ multiplex PCR; TCRdb keeps only in-frame clonotypes and omits some of them. The data hold approximately 200,000 clones, with about 83% observed a single time. Sequencing was carried out using PBMCs. The receptor source for this set is a human donor in good health. The CDR3 runs from the conserved cysteine through the conserved F or W. D genes are given only for firm matches. Part of the rows lack a size; the others show once, few, many or a class for expanded clones.

V: TRBV7-9; size: once; J: TRBJ2-5; D: TRBD1; CDR3: CASSWPGQGVETQYF; DNA: TGTGCCAGCAGCTGGCCGGGACAGGGTGTAGAGACCCAGTACTTC
V: TRBV7-2; size: -; J: TRBJ2-1; D: -; CDR3: CASSLASTNDEQFF; DNA: TGTGCCAGCAGCTTAGCGTCCACAAATGATGAGCAGTTCTTC
V: TRBV7-2; size: -; J: TRBJ2-7; D: TRBD1; CDR3: CASSFLLGQGYEQYF; DNA: TGTGCCAGCAGCTTTTTGCTCGGACAGGGCTACGAGCAGTACTTC
V: TRBV29-1; size: -; J: TRBJ2-7; D: TRBD2; CDR3: CSGSGRQGEQYF; DNA: TGCAGCGGTAGCGGGAGGCAAGGCGAGCAGTACTTC
V: TRBV25-1; size: -; J: TRBJ1-4; D: -; CDR3: CASSEFMELREKLFF; DNA: TGTGCCAGCAGTGAATTTATGGAGCTTAGGGAAAAACTGTTTTTT
V: TRBV28; size: -; J: TRBJ1-1; D: -; CDR3: CASCLFEGDTEAFF; DNA: TGTGCCAGCTGCCTATTCGAAGGGGACACTGAAGCTTTCTTT
V: TRBV5-1; size: -; J: TRBJ1-2; D: TRBD1; CDR3: CASSTGTGPDRNYGYTF; DNA: TGCGCCAGCAGCACAGGGACAGGGCCTGACCGTAACTATGGCTACACCTTC
V: TRBV25-1; size: -; J: TRBJ2-1; D: TRBD2; CDR3: CASSEVGGSGYNEQFF; DNA: TGTGCCAGCAGTGAGGTTGGCGGGAGTGGGTACAATGAGCAGTTCTTC
V: TRBV30; size: once; J: TRBJ2-7; D: -; CDR3: CAWSAARYEQYF; DNA: TGTGCCTGGAGTGCCGCCAGGTACGAGCAGTACTTC
V: TRBV4-3; size: -; J: TRBJ1-4; D: -; CDR3: CASSQESTRIEKLFF; DNA: TGCGCCAGCAGCCAAGAGTCTACGCGGATTGAAAAACTGTTTTTT
V: TRBV11-2; size: -; J: TRBJ1-1; D: TRBD1; CDR3: CASSLVGQGNTEAFF; DNA: TGTGCCAGCAGCTTAGTGGGACAGGGGAACACTGAAGCTTTCTTT
V: TRBV5-1; size: -; J: TRBJ1-1; D: -; CDR3: CASSLSSGMNTEAFF; DNA: TGCGCCAGCAGCTTGAGCAGCGGAATGAACACTGAAGCTTTCTTT
V: TRBV6-1; size: -; J: TRBJ2-7; D: TRBD2; CDR3: CASSLAGVYEQYF; DNA: TGTGCCAGCAGCTTAGCGGGAGTGTACGAGCAGTACTTC
V: TRBV9; size: -; J: TRBJ2-2; D: -; CDR3: CASSVGLVNTGELFF; DNA: TGTGCCAGCAGCGTAGGACTAGTGAACACCGGGGAGCTGTTTTTT
V: TRBV27; size: -; J: TRBJ2-7; D: TRBD2; CDR3: CASSLGTAGTSGSTPYEQYF; DNA: TGTGCCAGCAGTCTGGGGACAGCTGGGACTAGCGGGAGTACCCCCTACGAGCAGTACTTC
V: TRBV7-9; size: -; J: TRBJ2-3; D: -; CDR3: CASSETRQAYPTDTQYF; DNA: TGTGCCAGCAGCGAAACCCGACAGGCCTACCCCACAGATACGCAGTATTTT
V: TRBV19; size: few; J: TRBJ1-4; D: -; CDR3: CASSRGVLEEKLFF; DNA: TGTGCCAGTAGCAGAGGTGTATTAGAGGAAAAACTGTTTTTT
V: TRBV6-6; size: -; J: TRBJ2-1; D: -; CDR3: CASKEANEQFF; DNA: TGTGCCAGCAAGGAGGCCAATGAGCAGTTCTTC
V: TRBV2; size: -; J: TRBJ2-3; D: -; CDR3: CASSEALPPRDTQYF; DNA: TGTGCCAGCAGTGAAGCTCTACCCCCCCGAGATACGCAGTATTTT
V: TRBV6-7; size: -; J: TRBJ2-7; D: -; CDR3: CASNPPGPSSSYEQYF; DNA: TGTGCCAGCAATCCGCCGGGTCCTTCAAGCTCCTACGAGCAGTACTTC
V: TRBV25-1; size: -; J: TRBJ2-2; D: TRBD2; CDR3: CASRGTSGNIGELFF; DNA: TGTGCCAGCAGGGGGACTAGCGGGAATATCGGGGAGCTGTTTTTT
V: TRBV5-4; size: once; J: TRBJ2-1; D: -; CDR3: CASSLDAVGGEQFF; DNA: TGTGCCAGCAGCTTGGACGCGGTGGGGGGTGAGCAGTTCTTC
V: TRBV30; size: few; J: TRBJ2-1; D: -; CDR3: CAWSVTDNEQFF; DNA: TGTGCCTGGAGTGTAACGGACAATGAGCAGTTCTTC
V: TRBV5-1; size: once; J: TRBJ2-2; D: -; CDR3: CASSSRPLGISRPNTGELFF; DNA: TGCGCCAGCAGCTCCCGCCCACTAGGTATCAGCAGGCCGAACACCGGGGAGCTGTTTTTT
V: TRBV11-2; size: -; J: TRBJ2-3; D: -; CDR3: CASSGIAVGTDTQYF; DNA: TGTGCCAGCAGCGGGATAGCGGTGGGCACAGATACGCAGTATTTT
V: TRBV9; size: -; J: TRBJ2-2; D: TRBD1; CDR3: CASSPWTGGLELFF; DNA: TGTGCCAGCAGCCCGTGGACAGGGGGCCTGGAGCTGTTTTTT
V: TRBV29-1; size: few; J: TRBJ2-1; D: -; CDR3: CSVGQQIYNEQFF; DNA: TGCAGCGTTGGACAGCAGATCTACAATGAGCAGTTCTTC
V: TRBV6-1; size: -; J: TRBJ2-7; D: -; CDR3: CASSGAVGAYEQYF; DNA: TGTGCCAGCAGTGGAGCCGTAGGAGCCTACGAGCAGTACTTC
V: TRBV13; size: -; J: TRBJ2-3; D: TRBD1; CDR3: CASTWDRSTDTQYF; DNA: TGTGCCAGCACCTGGGACAGAAGCACAGATACGCAGTATTTT
V: TRBV29-1; size: -; J: TRBJ1-2; D: TRBD1; CDR3: CSVDGRGPNYGYTF; DNA: TGCAGCGTTGATGGCAGGGGGCCTAACTATGGCTACACCTTC
V: TRBV5-1; size: -; J: TRBJ2-1; D: TRBD2; CDR3: CASSPGLAGGPNEQFF; DNA: TGCGCCAGCAGCCCGGGACTAGCGGGAGGGCCGAATGAGCAGTTCTTC
V: TRBV30; size: -; J: TRBJ1-1; D: -; CDR3: CAWSPDMNTEAFF; DNA: TGTGCCTGGAGTCCGGACATGAACACTGAAGCTTTCTTT
V: TRBV15; size: -; J: TRBJ2-7; D: -; CDR3: CATSREQPGHGSYEQYF; DNA: TGTGCCACCAGCAGGGAACAACCGGGACACGGCTCCTACGAGCAGTACTTC
V: TRBV6-1; size: once; J: TRBJ2-7; D: TRBD1; CDR3: CASSGVRVGQGSLYYEQYF; DNA: TGTGCCAGCAGTGGTGTTCGTGTGGGACAGGGTAGCCTCTACTACGAGCAGTACTTC
V: TRBV4-3; size: few; J: TRBJ1-1; D: -; CDR3: CASSQVAKNTEAFF; DNA: TGCGCCAGCAGCCAAGTGGCAAAGAACACTGAAGCTTTCTTT
V: TRBV2; size: -; J: TRBJ2-2; D: TRBD2; CDR3: CASSEKASGRAGELFF; DNA: TGTGCCAGCAGTGAAAAGGCTAGCGGGAGGGCCGGGGAGCTGTTTTTT
V: TRBV5-4; size: few; J: TRBJ2-1; D: TRBD2; CDR3: CASSVSGASEQFF; DNA: TGTGCCAGCTCAGTTAGCGGGGCGAGTGAGCAGTTCTTC
V: TRBV6-5; size: -; J: TRBJ1-2; D: -; CDR3: CASSYSNQGYGYTF; DNA: TGTGCCAGCAGTTACTCGAACCAGGGGTATGGCTACACCTTC
V: TRBV19; size: -; J: TRBJ1-5; D: -; CDR3: CASSEDRNQPQHF; DNA: TGTGCCAGTAGCGAAGACAGGAATCAGCCCCAGCATTTT
V: TRBV7-9; size: -; J: TRBJ2-3; D: TRBD2; CDR3: CASAGGSGTSDTQYF; DNA: TGTGCCAGCGCCGGTGGTAGCGGGACGTCAGATACGCAGTATTTT
V: TRBV6-5; size: -; J: TRBJ2-7; D: TRBD2; CDR3: CASSLLAGGKNEQYF; DNA: TGTGCCAGCAGCCTCCTAGCGGGAGGTAAAAACGAGCAGTACTTC
V: TRBV9; size: -; J: TRBJ2-3; D: -; CDR3: CASSPTRVSTDTQYF; DNA: TGTGCCAGCAGTCCAACGAGGGTTAGCACCGATACGCAGTATTTT
V: TRBV19; size: once; J: TRBJ2-2; D: -; CDR3: CASSIGGGTGELFF; DNA: TGTGCCAGTAGTATCGGGGGTGGCACCGGGGAGCTGTTTTTT
V: TRBV19; size: -; J: TRBJ1-2; D: -; CDR3: CASSIATGVGYTF; DNA: TGTGCCAGTAGTATAGCGACGGGGGTTGGCTACACCTTC
V: TRBV7-8; size: -; J: TRBJ1-1; D: TRBD1; CDR3: CASSLVARGLVAEAFF; DNA: TGTGCCAGCAGCTTAGTGGCCAGGGGGCTTGTGGCTGAAGCTTTCTTT
V: TRBV5-6; size: -; J: TRBJ1-1; D: -; CDR3: CASTTGPAMNTEAFF; DNA: TGTGCCAGCACCACAGGACCAGCCATGAACACTGAAGCTTTCTTT